This TCR beta chain originates from a study of breast tumors, draining lymph nodes, adjacent tissues. Study-wide points: Tumors had less TCR diversity than lymph nodes, more than nontumor tissue. Luminal-like breast cancer showed significantly greater tumor-nontumor repertoire similarity than basal-like breast cancer did.

This CDR3 is built from 14 residues. CDR1 and CDR2 from the germline V gene are LGHNA and YSLEER. V gave up 3 bases and J gave up 8 bases; unmatched junction bases: 4. Concerning this clonotype: Its antigen is currently unknown.

Samples came from axillary lymph nodes draining the breast cancer. TCRdb fed the multiplex PCR reads into MiXCR, producing one record per CDR3 protein. The data contain about 230,000 distinct CDR3 sequences, about 32% of them singletons. This TCR derives from a female donor with breast cancer. Some clones in this sample may be carry-over from other donors' samples. This chain connects TRBV4-3 to TRBJ2-6, with 7 bases aligning to TRBD1. The sample was axillary lymph node tissue. In nucleotides, the CDR3 is TGCGCCAGCAGCCAGATGACAGGGACCAACGTCCTGACTTTC. This sequence encodes CASSQMTGTNVLTF.